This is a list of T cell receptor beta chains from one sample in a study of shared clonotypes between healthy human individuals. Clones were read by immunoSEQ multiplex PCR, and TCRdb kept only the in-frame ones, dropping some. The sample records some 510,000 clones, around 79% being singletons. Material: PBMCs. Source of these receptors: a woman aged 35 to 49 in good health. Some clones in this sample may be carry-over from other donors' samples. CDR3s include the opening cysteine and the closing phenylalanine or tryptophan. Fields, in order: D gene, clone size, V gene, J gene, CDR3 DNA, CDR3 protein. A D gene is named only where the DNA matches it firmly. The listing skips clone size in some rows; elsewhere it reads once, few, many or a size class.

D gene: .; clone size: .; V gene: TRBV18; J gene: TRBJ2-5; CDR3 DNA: TGTGCCAGCTCACCAAGGAGACTAGGCCAAGAGACCCAGTACTTC; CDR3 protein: CASSPRRLGQETQYF
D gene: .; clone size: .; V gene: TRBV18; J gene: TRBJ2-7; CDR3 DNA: TGTGCCAGCTCACCACCGCTTTCCAGGGGAGGCGAGCAGTACTTC; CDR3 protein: CASSPPLSRGGEQYF
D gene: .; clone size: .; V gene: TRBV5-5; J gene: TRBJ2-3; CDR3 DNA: TGTGCCAGCAGCGGGGGGGCTAGCACAGATACGCAGTATTTT; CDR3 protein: CASSGGASTDTQYF
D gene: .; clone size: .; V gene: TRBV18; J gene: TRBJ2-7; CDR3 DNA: TGTGCCAGCTCGGACACAGGGGGGGCCTACGAGCAGTACTTC; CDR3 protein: CASSDTGGAYEQYF
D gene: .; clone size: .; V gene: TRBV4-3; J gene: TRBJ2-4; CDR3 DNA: TGCGCCAGCAGCCAAGATCGACGGGACAACCTTTGGTTC; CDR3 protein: CASSQDRRDNLWF
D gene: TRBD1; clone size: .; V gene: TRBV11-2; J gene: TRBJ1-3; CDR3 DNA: TGTGCCAGCAGCTCAGGACAGGGCTCAATCGCTGGAAACACCATATATTTT; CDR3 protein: CASSSGQGSIAGNTIYF
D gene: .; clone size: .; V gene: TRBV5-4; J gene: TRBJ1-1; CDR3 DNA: TGTGCCAGCAGCCACGTGCGGGGATCTAACACTGAAGCTTTCTTT; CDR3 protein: CASSHVRGSNTEAFF
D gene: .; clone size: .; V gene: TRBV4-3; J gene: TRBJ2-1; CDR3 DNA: TGCGCCAGCAGCCAATCCTCCGGGGGTGTCAAAGGGAAGGAGCAGTTCTTC; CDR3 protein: CASSQSSGGVKGKEQFF
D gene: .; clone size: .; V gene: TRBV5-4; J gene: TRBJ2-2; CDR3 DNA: TGTGCCAGCAGCATCCAAGGGCTGAACACCGGGGAGCTGTTTTTT; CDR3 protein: CASSIQGLNTGELFF
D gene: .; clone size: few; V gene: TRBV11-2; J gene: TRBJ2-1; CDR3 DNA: TGTGCCAGCAGCCCCCGCCTCAAGGGGTTAGTGGTTACCTACAATGAGCAGTTCTTC; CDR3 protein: CASSPRLKGLVVTYNEQFF
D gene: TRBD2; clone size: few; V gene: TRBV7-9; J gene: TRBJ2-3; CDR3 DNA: TGTGCCAGCAGCTTAGGAGGGGTAGCGGGAGCGGGAGATACGCAGTATTTT; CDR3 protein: CASSLGGVAGAGDTQYF
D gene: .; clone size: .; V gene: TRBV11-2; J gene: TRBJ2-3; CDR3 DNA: TGTGCCAGCAGCTTAGTCCCGAGCACAGATACGCAGTATTTT; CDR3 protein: CASSLVPSTDTQYF
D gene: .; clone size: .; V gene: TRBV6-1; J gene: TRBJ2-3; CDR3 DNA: TGTGCCAGCAGTGAAGTCCAGGGAACAGATACGCAGTATTTT; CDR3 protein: CASSEVQGTDTQYF
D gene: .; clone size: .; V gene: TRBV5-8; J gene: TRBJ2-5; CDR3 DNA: TGTGCCAGCGACGCCTCTCTCCTGGGAGAGACCCAGTACTTC; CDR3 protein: CASDASLLGETQYF
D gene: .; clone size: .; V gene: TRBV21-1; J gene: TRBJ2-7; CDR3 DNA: TGTGCCAGCAGCAAAGGCCCGGGACAGGGCTCCTACGAGCAGTACTTC; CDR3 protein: CASSKGPGQGSYEQYF
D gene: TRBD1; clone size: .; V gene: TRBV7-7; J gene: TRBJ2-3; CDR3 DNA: TGTGCTAGCAGCTTAGCAGGGGGCGCGGGCACAGATACGCAGTATTTT; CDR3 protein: CASSLAGGAGTDTQYF
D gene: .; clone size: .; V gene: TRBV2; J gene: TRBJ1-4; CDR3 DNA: TGTGCCAGCAGGGGGAGGGCTAATGAAAAACTGTTTTTT; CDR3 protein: CASRGRANEKLFF
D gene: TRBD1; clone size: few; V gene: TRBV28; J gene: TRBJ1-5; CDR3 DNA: TGTGCCAGCAGCTTGGGACAGGGCGGCAATCAGCCCCAGCATTTT; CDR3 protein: CASSLGQGGNQPQHF
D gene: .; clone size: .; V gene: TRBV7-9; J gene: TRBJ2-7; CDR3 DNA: TGTGCCAGCAGCTTGGACACCGGGTCCAGCGCAGAGCAGTACTTC; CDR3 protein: CASSLDTGSSAEQYF
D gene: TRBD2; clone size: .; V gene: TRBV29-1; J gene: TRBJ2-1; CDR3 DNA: TGCAGCGTTGAATGGACTAGCGGGATGTACAATGAGCAGTTCTTC; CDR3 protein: CSVEWTSGMYNEQFF
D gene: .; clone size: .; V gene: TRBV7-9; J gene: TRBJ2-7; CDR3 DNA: TGTGCCAGCAGTTCGACCGGACTGTACGAGCAGTACTTC; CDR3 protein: CASSSTGLYEQYF
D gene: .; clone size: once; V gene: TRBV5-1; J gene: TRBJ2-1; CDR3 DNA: TGCGCCAGCAGCCCGCGGACCTCCGTTTCCCAATATGAGCAGTTCTTC; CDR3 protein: CASSPRTSVSQYEQFF
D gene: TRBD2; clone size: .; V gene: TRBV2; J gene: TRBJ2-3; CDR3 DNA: TGTGCCAGCAAACTACCTAGCGGGAGTGGGTCGGATACGCAGTATTTT; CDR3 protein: CASKLPSGSGSDTQYF
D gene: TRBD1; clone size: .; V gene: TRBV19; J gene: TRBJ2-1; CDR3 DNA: TGTGCCAGTAGTACGACGGGGACAGGGTTGCATGAGCAGTTCTTC; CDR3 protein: CASSTTGTGLHEQFF
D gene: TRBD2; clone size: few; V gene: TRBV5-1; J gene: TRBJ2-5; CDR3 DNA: TGCGCCAGCAGCTTTCCGGGACTAGCGGGGGAGACCCAGTACTTC; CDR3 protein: CASSFPGLAGETQYF
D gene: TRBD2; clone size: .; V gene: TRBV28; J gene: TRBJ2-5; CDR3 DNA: TGTGCCAGCAGGACCGCCGGGACTAGCCTACAAGAGACCCAGTACTTC; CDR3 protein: CASRTAGTSLQETQYF
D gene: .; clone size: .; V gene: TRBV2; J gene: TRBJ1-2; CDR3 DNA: TGTGCCAGCAGTGAAGCTTCTTCGGAATACTATGGCTACACCTTC; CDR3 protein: CASSEASSEYYGYTF